This T cell receptor (beta chain) is from a study of blood T cells in healthy people across ages. Study information: Per two T cells, template switching captured roughly one barcoded beta molecule.

For the second PCR, which ran for about 6 to 12 cycles, a sample-barcoded 5' primer and a J-beta primer mix were used. TCRdb called the 5' RACE reads again in MiXCR, with one record for every CDR3 protein. Found here are about 1.4 million distinct CDR3 sequences, roughly 60% of them singletons; the top ten hold over 5.5%. Points on this clonotype: The antigen remains undetermined.

The CDR3 is 14 residues long. The germline V and J ends were trimmed by 2 bases and 5 bases, with 13 bases remaining between them. CDR1 and CDR2 (germline): DFQATT, SNEGSKA (reference sequence). Per individual sample, total RNA of at least 5 micrograms was extracted. Overall study findings and caveats: From one million sequenced T cells, diversity estimates were lower bounds.

The sequencing sample was made of blood. The clonotype was recovered from a man between 18 and 29 years old in good health. This chain uses TRBV20-1 with TRBJ1-5; no firm D call. The CDR3 is CSARQEANDQPQHF. The CDR3 coding sequence is TGCAGTGCTAGACAGGAAGCTAATGATCAGCCCCAGCATTTT.